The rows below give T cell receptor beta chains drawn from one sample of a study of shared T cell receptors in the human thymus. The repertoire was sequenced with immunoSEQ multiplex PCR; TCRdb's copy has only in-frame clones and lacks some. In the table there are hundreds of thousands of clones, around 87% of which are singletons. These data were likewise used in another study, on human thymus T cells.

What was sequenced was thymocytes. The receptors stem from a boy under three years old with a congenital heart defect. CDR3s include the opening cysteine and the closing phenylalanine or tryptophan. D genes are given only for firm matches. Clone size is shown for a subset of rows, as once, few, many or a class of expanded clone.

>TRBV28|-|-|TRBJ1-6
CASSFGQGSSYNSPLHF
TGTGCCAGCAGTTTTGGGCAGGGAAGCTCCTATAATTCACCCCTCCACTTT
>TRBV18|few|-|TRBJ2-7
CASSPRATALYEQYF
TGTGCCAGCTCACCACGGGCGACGGCTCTATACGAGCAGTACTTC
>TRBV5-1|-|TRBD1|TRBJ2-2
CASSGDRGEVGELFF
TGCGCCAGCAGCGGCGACAGGGGAGAGGTCGGGGAGCTGTTTTTT
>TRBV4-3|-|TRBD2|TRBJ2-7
CASSRHPSGSSYEQYF
TGCGCCAGCAGCCGACACCCTAGCGGGAGTTCCTACGAGCAGTACTTC
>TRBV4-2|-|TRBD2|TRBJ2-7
CASSQNQRETPYEQYF
TGTGCCAGCAGCCAGAACCAGCGGGAGACCCCCTACGAGCAGTACTTC
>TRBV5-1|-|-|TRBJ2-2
CASSLRKRGTGELFF
TGCGCCAGCAGCTTAAGGAAACGGGGGACCGGGGAGCTGTTTTTT
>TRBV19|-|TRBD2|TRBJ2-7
CASSTSGLEYEQYF
TGTGCCAGTAGTACTTCGGGACTAGAGTACGAGCAGTACTTC
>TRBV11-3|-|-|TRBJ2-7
CASSRSAGSCEQYF
TGTGCCAGCAGCCGTTCGGCGGGATCCTGCGAGCAGTACTTC
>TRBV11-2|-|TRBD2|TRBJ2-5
CASSPGLAGGTLKTQYF
TGTGCCAGCAGCCCGGGACTAGCGGGAGGAACGTTGAAGACCCAGTACTTC
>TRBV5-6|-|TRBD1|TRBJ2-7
CASSFSLDRAVPYEQYF
TGTGCCAGCAGCTTTTCCCTCGACAGGGCGGTGCCCTACGAGCAGTACTTC
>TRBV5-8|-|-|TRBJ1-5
CASSLMETNSNQPQHF
TGTGCCAGCAGCTTAATGGAGACGAATAGCAATCAGCCCCAGCATTTT
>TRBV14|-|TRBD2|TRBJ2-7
CASSQDTLTSGQSSYEQYF
TGTGCCAGCAGCCAAGATACTTTGACTAGCGGTCAAAGCTCCTACGAGCAGTACTTC
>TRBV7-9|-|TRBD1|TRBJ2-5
CASRPTHDRVKETQYF
TGTGCCAGCAGACCCACTCACGACAGGGTGAAAGAGACCCAGTACTTC
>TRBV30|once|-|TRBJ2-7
CAWSPERLSSYEQYF
TGTGCCTGGAGTCCAGAACGTTTGTCCTCCTACGAGCAGTACTTC
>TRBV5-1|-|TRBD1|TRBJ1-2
CASSQGTGGSLWYGYTF
TGCGCCAGCAGCCAGGGGACAGGGGGGAGCTTATGGTATGGCTACACCTTC
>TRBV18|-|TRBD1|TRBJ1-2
CASSPPHGQVNYGYTF
TGTGCCAGCTCACCCCCCCACGGACAGGTGAACTATGGCTACACCTTC
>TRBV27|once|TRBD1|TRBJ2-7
CASSSYRRGQASYEQYF
TGTGCCAGCAGTTCTTACCGGCGGGGACAGGCGTCCTACGAGCAGTACTTC
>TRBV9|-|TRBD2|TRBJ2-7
CASSVGGWGRAANEQYF
TGTGCCAGCAGCGTAGGAGGGTGGGGGAGGGCCGCGAACGAGCAGTACTTC
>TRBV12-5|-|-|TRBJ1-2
CASGSDTTNYGYTF
TGTGCTAGTGGTTCGGACACCACTAACTATGGCTACACCTTC
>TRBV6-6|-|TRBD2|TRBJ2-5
CASKTSGRQETQYF
TGTGCCAGCAAGACTAGCGGGCGTCAAGAGACCCAGTACTTC
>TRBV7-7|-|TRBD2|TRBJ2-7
CASSLSWESGKYEQYF
TGTGCCAGCAGCTTATCATGGGAAAGCGGGAAATACGAGCAGTACTTC
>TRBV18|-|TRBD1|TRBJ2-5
CASSPLSRTGAKQQETQYF
TGTGCCAGCTCACCACTCTCTAGGACAGGGGCGAAACAGCAAGAGACCCAGTACTTC
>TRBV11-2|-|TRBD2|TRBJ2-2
CASSLESYLAGTGELFF
TGTGCCAGCAGCTTAGAATCATATCTAGCGGGTACCGGGGAGCTGTTTTTT
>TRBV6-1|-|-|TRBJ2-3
CASSESDTQYF
TGTGCCAGCAGTGAATCTGATACGCAGTATTTT
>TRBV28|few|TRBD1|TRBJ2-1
CASSFSDRGHNEQFF
TGTGCCAGCAGTTTCTCGGACAGGGGGCACAATGAGCAGTTCTTC
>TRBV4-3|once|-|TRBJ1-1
CASSQEDWGKGSTEAFF
TGCGCCAGCAGCCAAGAGGACTGGGGAAAGGGAAGCACTGAAGCTTTCTTT
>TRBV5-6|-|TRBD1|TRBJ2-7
CASRRTGFYEQYF
TGTGCCAGCAGGCGGACAGGGTTTTACGAGCAGTACTTC
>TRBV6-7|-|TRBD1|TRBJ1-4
CASSPTNRDRGPTNEKLFF
TGTGCCAGCAGTCCCACTAACCGGGACAGGGGGCCAACTAATGAAAAACTGTTTTTT
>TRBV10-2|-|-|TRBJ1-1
CASRMEGWNTEAFF
TGCGCCAGCAGAATGGAGGGGTGGAACACTGAAGCTTTCTTT
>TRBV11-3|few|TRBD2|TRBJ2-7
CASSLDVPVGAGEQYF
TGTGCCAGCAGCTTAGATGTCCCAGTGGGAGCGGGGGAGCAGTACTTC
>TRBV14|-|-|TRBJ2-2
CASSPRRYSYTGELFF
TGTGCCAGCAGCCCGAGACGTTACAGTTACACCGGGGAGCTGTTTTTT
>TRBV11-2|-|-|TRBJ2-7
CASSWDSSYEQYF
TGTGCCAGCAGCTGGGACTCCTCCTACGAGCAGTACTTC
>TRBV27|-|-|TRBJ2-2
CASPGSGGSNTGELFF
TGTGCTTCACCAGGTAGCGGAGGCTCGAACACCGGGGAGCTGTTTTTT
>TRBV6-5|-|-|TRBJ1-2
CASSYSNRARLGGYTF
TGTGCCAGCAGTTACTCGAACAGGGCAAGGTTAGGCGGCTACACCTTC
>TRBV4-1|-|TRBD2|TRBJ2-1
CASSHLADNEQFF
TGCGCCAGCAGCCATCTAGCGGACAATGAGCAGTTCTTC
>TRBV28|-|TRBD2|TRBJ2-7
CASSCRPGPNFPGLAYEQYF
TGTGCCAGCAGTTGCCGACCCGGTCCGAATTTCCCGGGACTAGCCTACGAGCAGTACTTC